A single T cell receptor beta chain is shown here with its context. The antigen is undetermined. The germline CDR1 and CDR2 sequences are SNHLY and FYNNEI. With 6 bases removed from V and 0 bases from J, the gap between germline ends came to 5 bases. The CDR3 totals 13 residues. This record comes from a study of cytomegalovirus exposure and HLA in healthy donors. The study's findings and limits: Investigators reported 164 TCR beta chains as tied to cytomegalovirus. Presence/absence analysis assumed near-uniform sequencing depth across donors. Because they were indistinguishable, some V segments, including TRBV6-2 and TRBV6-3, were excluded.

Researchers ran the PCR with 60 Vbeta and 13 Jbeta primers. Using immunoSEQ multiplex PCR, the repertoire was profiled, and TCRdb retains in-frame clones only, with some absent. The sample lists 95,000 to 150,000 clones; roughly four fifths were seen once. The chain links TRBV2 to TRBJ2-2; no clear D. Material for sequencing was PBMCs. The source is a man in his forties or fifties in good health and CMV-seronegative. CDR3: CASSPSNTGELFF. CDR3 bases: TGTGCCAGCAGCCCATCGAACACCGGGGAGCTGTTTTTT.